The clone carrying this T cell receptor (beta chain) was seen repeatedly, ten times or more. The antigen remains undetermined. Described time point: patch test 3, about 24 weeks after DPC sensitization. The sample's treatment: therapeutic diphenylcyclopropenone sensitization with weekly scalp DPC. The data belong to a study of human T cells and chemical hapten exposure. On the study more broadly: On approximately 2 cm by approximately 2 cm of upper inner arm skin, sensitization was performed with 2% DPC. Whole-study results and caveats: Alopecia in all donors means immunity may differ from healthy individuals. No shift was seen in TCRs above 1 in 1000 frequency with DPC sensitization.

Germline V gene data show CDR1 as MRHNA and CDR2 as SNTAGT. Trimming stripped 6 bases from V and 7 bases from J, with 19 bases between. The CDR3 contains 15 residues. TCRdb analysed the RACE reads with MiXCR anew, one entry per CDR3 protein. The sample includes roughly 50,000 distinct CDR3 sequences, 9.9% seen only once; the top ten take approximately 15%. This specimen was whole blood, taken in connection with sensitization to the hapten diphenylcyclopropenone (DPC). This TCR derives from a woman between 35 and 50 years old with alopecia areata. Some clones in this sample may be carry-over from other donors' samples. The chain is built from TRBV6-4 and TRBJ1-5; D perhaps matches TRBD1 (6 bases). The chain's CDR3 is CASRPGRGHDQPQHF. CDR3 coding DNA: TGTGCCAGCAGACCGGGGCGGGGGCACGACCAGCCCCAGCATTTT.